This T cell receptor (beta chain) appears in the sequencing data of a study of blood T cell repertoires in COVID-19. Looking at the study overall: T cells, B-cell-depleted T cells, or PBMCs provided the cDNA or gDNA that served as material.

The data were produced by immunoSEQ multiplex PCR, yet TCRdb's version contains in-frame clones alone and is incomplete. This table holds about 360,000 clones, 86% found once. Germline trimming cut 5 bases from V and 4 bases from J; bases unmatched to any gene: 27. The germline CDR1 and CDR2 sequences are SGHVS and FNYEAQ. There are 22 residues in the CDR3. This receptor was obtained from a woman aged 60-70 years with COVID-19, enrolled during active disease. The V call is TRBV7-6, the J call TRBJ2-3; 10 bases line up with TRBD1. Sequences were obtained from peripheral blood. CDR3 in amino acids: CASSAPGTGDLRSAGGADTQYF. Written as DNA, the CDR3 is TGTGCCAGCAGCGCACCCGGGACAGGGGATCTTCGATCCGCCGGGGGCGCAGATACGCAGTATTTT.